These 17 T cell receptor beta chains were sequenced from one sample in a study of blood T cell repertoires in COVID-19. Some clones are missing from TCRdb's copy, which holds only in-frame ones; the method was immunoSEQ multiplex PCR. The data show roughly 12,000 clones, with over 90% seen just once and about 28% held by the top ten. The sample consisted of peripheral blood. The receptors were gathered from a woman in her 70s with active COVID-19.

CDR3 bases: TGTGCCAGCAGTGAACTAACCCAAGAAAAACTGTTTTTT. It codes for CASSELTQEKLFF. This chain joins TRBV2 and TRBJ1-4; D is uncertain. The CDR3 contains 13 residues. Germline lookup yields CDR1 SNHLY and CDR2 FYNNEI. V was trimmed by 2 bases and J by 8 bases, leaving 9 bases between them.

V gene TRBV20-1 combines with J gene TRBJ2-5; possible D gene TRBD2, 6 bases. There are 11 residues in the CDR3. Trimming stripped 3 bases from V and 5 bases from J, with 7 bases between. CDR1 is DFQATT, CDR2 SNEGSKA, per germline (reference sequence). Written as DNA, the CDR3 is TGCAGTGCTAGCCTAGCGGAGACCCAGTACTTC. It is translated as CSASLAETQYF.

The chain uses TRBV7-9 and TRBJ2-5; D is possibly TRBD1 (5 bases). The germline gives CDR1 SEHNR, CDR2 FQNEAQ (reference sequence). CDR3 length equals 14 residues. With 1 base removed from V and 2 bases from J, the gap between germline ends came to 8 bases. In nucleotides, the CDR3 is TGTGCCAGCAGCTTAGAGGGGATTCAAGAGACCCAGTACTTC. Its protein product is CASSLEGIQETQYF.

V and J are TRBV6-5 and TRBJ2-7, with TRBD1 matching over 9 bases. Germline lookup yields CDR1 MNHEY and CDR2 SVGAGI. Germline trimming cut 7 bases from V and 7 bases from J; bases unmatched to any gene: 5. CDR3 length equals 12 residues. CDR3 DNA sequence: TGTGCCAGCACCAGGACAGGGGATGAGCAGTACTTC. This gives the protein CASTRTGDEQYF.

The CDR3 loop reads CASSYARRTEAFF. The CDR3 coding sequence is TGTGCCAGCAGTTACGCCCGCAGGACTGAAGCTTTCTTT. The J gene is TRBJ1-1, the V gene TRBV6-5, with no clear D. Trimming pared 2 bases from V and 5 bases from J, leaving 9 bases between. CDR1 is MNHEY and CDR2 is SVGAGI in the germline V gene. The CDR3 length is 13 residues.

The chain couples TRBV7-9 to TRBJ1-2; TRBD1 matches 10 bases. CDR1 and CDR2 from the germline V gene are SEHNR and FQNEAQ (reference sequence). The CDR3 covers 19 residues. The ends lost 7 bases at V and 0 bases at J; junction bases unmatched: 17. CDR3 protein: CASTLVVGTGVKPNYGYTF. CDR3 in DNA: TGTGCCAGCACCCTAGTTGTGGGGACAGGGGTGAAACCTAACTATGGCTACACCTTC. Together with reference TRBV7-9 and TRBJ1-2, the CDR3 gives the full variable domain: DTGVSQNPRHKITKRGQNVTFRCDPISEHNRLYWYRQTLGQGPEFLTYFQNEAQLEKSRLLSDRFSAERPKGSFSTLEIQRTEQGDSAMYLCASTLVVGTGVKPNYGYTFGSGTRLTVV.

The chain has TRBV7-8 and TRBJ2-7; a weak D match, TRBD2 (6 bases). The CDR3 is made up of 12 amino acids. CDR1 and CDR2 from the germline V gene are SGHVS and FQNEAQ. Trimming stripped 4 bases from V and 9 bases from J, with 13 bases between. The CDR3 DNA reads TGTGCCAGCAGCTCTGAGGTGGGGGGGCAGTACTTC. This sequence encodes CASSSEVGGQYF.

CDR3 residues: CASSLEGLVTETQYF. CDR3 sequence (DNA): TGTGCCAGCAGCTTAGAGGGACTAGTAACAGAGACCCAGTACTTC. V and J are TRBV7-9 and TRBJ2-5, with TRBD2 identical over 8 bases. The CDR3 has 15 residues. The V and J ends lost 1 base and 4 bases, in that order; junction bases with no gene match: 5. Germline lookup yields CDR1 SEHNR and CDR2 FQNEAQ (reference sequence).

The chain combines TRBV6-5 with TRBJ1-2, with TRBD1 identical over 8 bases. The CDR3 consists of 15 residues. The germline V gene encodes CDR1 MNHEY and CDR2 SVGAGI. Trimming removed 7 bases from V and 7 bases from J; junction bases left unmatched: 14. CDR3 nucleotides: TGTGCCAGCATCACAGGGGACCAGGGGGCGCTTGGCTACACCTTC. It specifies CASITGDQGALGYTF.

The chain recombines TRBV27 with TRBJ2-3, with D possibly TRBD2 on 6 matching bases. V shed 1 base and J shed 3 bases, with 20 bases lying between them. CDR1 and CDR2 from the germline V gene are MNHEY and SMNVEV (reference sequence). This CDR3 region has 18 residues. The CDR3 loop is CASSLWGGRSFRTDTQYF. In DNA form, the CDR3 reads TGTGCCAGCAGTTTATGGGGAGGTCGGTCCTTTCGGACAGATACGCAGTATTTT.

CDR3 in amino acids: CASSQLAGNTGELFF. The CDR3 bases are TGTGCCAGCAGCCAACTAGCGGGAAACACCGGGGAGCTGTTTTTT. This sequence joins TRBV7-8 and TRBJ2-2, with TRBD2 identical over 10 bases. V was clipped by 5 bases and J by 2 bases; unmatched bases: 2. Germline values: CDR1 SGHVS, CDR2 FQNEAQ. CDR3 size: 15 residues.

This clone appeared a single time. V is TRBV11-2 and J is TRBJ2-7; 9 bases are shared with TRBD2. Germline V CDR1 and CDR2: SGHAT, FQNNGV. The CDR3 extends over 17 amino acids. With V trimmed by 3 bases and J by 3 bases, 12 bases remained unmatched. The CDR3 is CASSFLSGSGGIYEQYF. CDR3 DNA: TGTGCCAGCAGCTTCCTTAGCGGGAGCGGGGGGATCTACGAGCAGTACTTC.

The chain has TRBV9 and TRBJ1-6, with D unclear. The V and J ends lost 0 bases and 6 bases respectively, with 16 bases between them. The CDR3 length is 17 residues. Germline values: CDR1 SGDLS, CDR2 YYNGEE. CDR3 nucleotides: TGTGCCAGCAGCGTAGGCGGAACGGGTTCGGGTAATTCACCCCTCCACTTT. Amino acids: CASSVGGTGSGNSPLHF.

V usage is TRBV24-1 and J usage is TRBJ2-1; D is unresolved. The length of the CDR3 is 14 residues. V dropped 4 bases and J dropped 6 bases, with 12 bases sitting between them. Germline assignment: CDR1 KGHDR and CDR2 SFDVKD. Here the CDR3 DNA reads TGTGCCACCAGTGACTCCGGTCAGCGCAATGAGCAGTTCTTC. Translated: CATSDSGQRNEQFF.

The CDR3 coding sequence is TGTGCCAGCAGCAGGGACTTACTCGAGCAGCCCCAGCATTTT. It is translated as CASSRDLLEQPQHF. The chain combines TRBV28 with TRBJ1-5, with a tentative D call TRBD1 (5 bases). This CDR3 contains 14 residues. The V end was cut by 6 bases, the J end by 7 bases, with 16 bases between. From germline, CDR1 is MDHEN and CDR2 SYDVKM.

V and J are TRBV18 and TRBJ2-7; possible D gene TRBD1, 6 bases. Germline V gene sequence: CDR1 KGHSH, CDR2 LQKENI. V was pared by 2 bases and J by 3 bases, with 11 bases between. The CDR3 length is 14 residues. The CDR3 loop reads CASSPETGSYEQYF. CDR3 DNA: TGTGCCAGCTCACCAGAAACAGGGAGCTACGAGCAGTACTTC.

This rearrangement joins TRBV3-1 (or the pseudogene TRBV3-2) to TRBJ2-2, with D tentatively TRBD1 (6 bases). CDR1 is LGHDT and CDR2 is YNNKEL in the germline V gene (reference sequence). The length of the CDR3 is 15 residues. The germline V and J ends were trimmed by 7 bases and 6 bases, with 18 bases remaining between them. The CDR3 sequence is CASTHRVVNAGELFF. CDR3 nucleotides: TGTGCCAGCACACACAGGGTGGTTAACGCCGGGGAGCTGTTTTTT.